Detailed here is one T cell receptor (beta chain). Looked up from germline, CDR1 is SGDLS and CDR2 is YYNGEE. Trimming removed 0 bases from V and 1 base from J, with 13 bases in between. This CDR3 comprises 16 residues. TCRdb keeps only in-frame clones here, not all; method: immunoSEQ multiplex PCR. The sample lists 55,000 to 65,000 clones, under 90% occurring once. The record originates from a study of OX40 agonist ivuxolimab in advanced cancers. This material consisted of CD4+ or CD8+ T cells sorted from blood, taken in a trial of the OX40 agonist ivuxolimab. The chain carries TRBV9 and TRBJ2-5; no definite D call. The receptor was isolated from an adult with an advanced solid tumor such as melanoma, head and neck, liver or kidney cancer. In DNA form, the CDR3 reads TGTGCCAGCAGCGTAGGAGTTCAGAGCCCCCAAGAGACCCAGTACTTC. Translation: CASSVGVQSPQETQYF.